This T cell receptor beta chain was recorded in a study of shared clonotypes between healthy human individuals. As for the study in general: CD8 memory received one plate per donor, CD8 naive two, CD4 memory three and CD4 naive three.

Germline values: CDR1 SQVTM, CDR2 ANQGSEA. This CDR3 is built from 12 residues. V was cut by 3 bases and J by 0 bases, with 5 bases left in between. As regards this clone: Antigen unknown.

Study findings and constraints: Rarefaction demonstrated incomplete sorted-subset sequencing despite large depth.

The data were produced by immunoSEQ multiplex PCR, yet TCRdb's version contains in-frame clones alone and is incomplete. Among about 2 million clones, around 95% were seen once, and the ten largest hold approximately 0.13%. V gene TRBV29-1 combines with J gene TRBJ1-2; D unresolved. Specimen: naive CD4+ T cells sorted from blood. Sample subset: CD45RA+ positively selected. The sequence was obtained from a young man in good health. The DNA for the CDR3 is TGCAGCGTTGACGACCCTAACTATGGCTACACCTTC. It yields the protein CSVDDPNYGYTF.